This entry describes one T cell receptor beta chain. Antigen specificity is unknown. Some second doses came at about 4 weeks and others at about 12 weeks; these were pooled. These data originate in a study of T cell responses to AZD1222 COVID-19 vaccine. Overall study results and limits: Dominant CD4 TCR responses targeted spike regions 160-218 and 743-854.

The assay was immunoSEQ multiplex PCR, and TCRdb's table has in-frame clones only and misses some. The profile shows around 190,000 clones, approximately 91% of them singletons. CDR1 and CDR2 (germline): SGHRS, YFSETQ. J lost 4 bases, V lost 5 bases, and 2 bases had no gene match. The CDR3 totals 15 residues. The receptor's source is an adult who received the AZD1222 COVID-19 vaccine. The chain is built from TRBV5-1 and TRBJ2-3, with 15 positions matching TRBD2. The starting material was peripheral blood, obtained 28 days after the second AZD1222 dose. CDR3 sequence (DNA): TGCGCCAGCAGTCGGACTAGCGGGGGGGCAGATACGCAGTATTTT. It yields the protein CASSRTSGGADTQYF.